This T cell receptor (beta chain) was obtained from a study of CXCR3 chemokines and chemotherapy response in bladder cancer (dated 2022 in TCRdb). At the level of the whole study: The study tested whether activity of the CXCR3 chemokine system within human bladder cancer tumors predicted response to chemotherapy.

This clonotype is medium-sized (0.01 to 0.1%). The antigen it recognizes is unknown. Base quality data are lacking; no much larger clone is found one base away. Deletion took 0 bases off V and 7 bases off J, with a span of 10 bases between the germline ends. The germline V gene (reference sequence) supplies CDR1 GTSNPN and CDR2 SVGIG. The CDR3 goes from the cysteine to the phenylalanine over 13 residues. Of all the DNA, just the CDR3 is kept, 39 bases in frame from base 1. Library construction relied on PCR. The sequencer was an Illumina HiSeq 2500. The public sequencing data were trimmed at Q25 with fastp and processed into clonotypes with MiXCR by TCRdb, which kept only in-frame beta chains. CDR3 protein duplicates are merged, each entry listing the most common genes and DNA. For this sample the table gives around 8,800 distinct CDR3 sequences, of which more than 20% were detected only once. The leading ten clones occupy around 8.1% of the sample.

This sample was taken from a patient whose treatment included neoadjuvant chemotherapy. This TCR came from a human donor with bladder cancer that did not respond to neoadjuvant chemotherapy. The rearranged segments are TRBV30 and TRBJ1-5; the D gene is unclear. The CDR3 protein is CAWSVNDRQPQHF. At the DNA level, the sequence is TGTGCCTGGAGTGTAAATGATAGACAGCCCCAGCATTTT.